This T cell receptor beta chain comes out of a study of T cells in localized non-small cell lung cancer. Profiled with immunoSEQ multiplex PCR; TCRdb holds only in-frame clones, not every one. The data show tens of thousands of clones, about 90% seen once. With respect to this clone: Its target is not known.

Overall study findings and caveats: Turning up in adjacent lung were a median about 56 of the top 100 tumor clones. Clonality of T cells reached its maximum in uninvolved adjacent lung, surpassing tumor. Only one tumor region was sequenced, so heterogeneity remains possible. Patients showing higher blood T cell density tended to see longer overall survival.

Sequencing was performed on peripheral blood, taken before any cancer treatment. The receptor comes from a male donor at least 60 years old with stage I squamous cell lung carcinoma.

The chain's CDR3 is CASSLTQETQYF. DNA for the CDR3: TGTGCCAGCAGCCTAACTCAAGAGACCCAGTACTTC. This chain joins TRBV6-1 and TRBJ2-5; D ambiguous. This CDR3 is built from 12 residues. Germline CDR1 reads MNHNS; CDR2 reads SASEGT. V dropped 6 bases and J dropped 2 bases, with 7 bases sitting between them.